Included here is one TCR beta chain sequence, with context. This sample is part of a study of blood T cell repertoires in COVID-19. Sequencing used immunoSEQ multiplex PCR; TCRdb keeps in-frame clones, though not all of them. The sample lists about 74,000 clones, about 90% occurring once. This TCR came from a woman between 50 and 59 years old in a cohort sampled during active COVID-19. Sequencing was performed on peripheral blood.

CDR3 DNA sequence: TGTGCCAGCAGTCCTTGGGGCACCTCCACAGATACGCAGTATTTT. Translation gives CASSPWGTSTDTQYF. The rearrangement joins TRBV5-6 to TRBJ2-3, with D perhaps TRBD1 (5 bases). Trimming shortened V by 5 bases and J by 2 bases, and 15 bases separated the two germline ends. The CDR3 length is 15 residues. Looked up from germline, CDR1 is SGHDT and CDR2 is YYEEEE.